The 16 T cell receptor beta chains presented below share a single source sample, sequenced in a study of OX40 agonist ivuxolimab in advanced cancers. Library method: the immunoSEQ multiplex PCR assay. Sourced from immuneACCESS, this table was stored by TCRdb with only in-frame sequences that have V and J called. A share of the clones is absent; for the studies checked, an unresolved V gene accounts for under half, and the remainder has no known explanation. In all, the sample holds roughly 73,000 clones, and under 90% of those were seen once. Together, the top ten hold 2% to 3% of the sample. The sample was CD4+ or CD8+ T cells sorted from blood, taken in a trial of the OX40 agonist ivuxolimab. The receptors stem from an adult with an advanced solid tumor such as melanoma, head and neck, liver or kidney cancer.

This chain uses TRBV7-2 with TRBJ1-5; D remains ambiguous. The CDR3 spans 15 residues. Trimming shortened V by 1 base and J by 0 bases, and 7 bases separated the two germline ends. Per germline, CDR1 SGHTA and CDR2 FQGNSA. In nucleotides, the CDR3 is TGTGCCAGCAGCTTAGGCGGGAGTAGCAATCAGCCCCAGCATTTT. Amino acids: CASSLGGSSNQPQHF.

The chain employs TRBV27 and TRBJ2-1; D assignment may be TRBD1 or TRBD2 (5 bases each). The V gene's germline CDR1 is MNHEY and CDR2 SMNVEV (reference sequence). V was pared by 5 bases and J by 13 bases, with 15 bases between. CDR3 size: 12 residues. CDR3 residues: CASSTPPGPQFF. The CDR3 nucleotides read TGTGCCAGCAGTACTCCCCCGGGGCCCCAGTTCTTC.

The genes are TRBV7-2 and TRBJ2-3, with 8 bases aligning to TRBD1. V gave up 0 bases and J gave up 2 bases; unmatched junction bases: 10. CDR3 size: 18 residues. Germline-derived CDR1 and CDR2 are SGHTA and FQGNSA. The CDR3 sequence: CASSLAPGRGHHTDTQYF. The DNA for the CDR3 is TGTGCCAGCAGCTTAGCCCCCGGCAGGGGGCACCACACAGATACGCAGTATTTT.

This rearrangement joins TRBV5-1 to TRBJ2-6; D is undetermined. Per the germline V gene, CDR1 is SGHRS and CDR2 is YFSETQ. The V and J ends lost 0 bases and 2 bases respectively, with 3 bases between them. This CDR3 comprises 14 residues. The CDR3 spells CASSLAAGANVLTF. The CDR3 nucleotides are TGCGCCAGCAGCTTGGCCGCTGGGGCCAACGTCCTGACTTTC.

V usage is TRBV6-5 and J usage is TRBJ2-1, with 11 bases lining up with TRBD2. Germline CDR1 is MNHEY and CDR2 is SVGAGI. Losses at the gene ends were 4 bases for V and 6 bases for J; bases not matched to a gene: 5. CDR3 size: 15 residues. The CDR3 sequence is CASSSPTSGANEQFF. The CDR3 DNA reads as TGTGCCAGCAGTTCTCCGACTAGCGGGGCCAATGAGCAGTTCTTC.

The genes are TRBV30 and TRBJ2-3; 11 bases fit TRBD2. V dropped 2 bases and J dropped 3; count of bases not matched to a gene: 10. The CDR3 loop spans 17 amino acids. The germline V gene encodes CDR1 GTSNPN and CDR2 SVGIG (reference sequence). In DNA form, the CDR3 reads TGTGCCTGGAGTTTCGGCCCCGCTAGCGGGAGGACAGATACGCAGTATTTT. Residues: CAWSFGPASGRTDTQYF.

This chain links TRBV5-1 with TRBJ1-3, with D maybe TRBD1 (6 bases). V was cut by 0 bases and J by 7 bases, with 8 bases left in between. Germline V gene sequence: CDR1 SGHRS, CDR2 YFSETQ. The CDR3 totals 13 residues. In DNA, the CDR3 is TGCGCCAGCAGCTTGGGGCAGGGGAACACCATATATTTT. It yields the protein CASSLGQGNTIYF.

The chain employs TRBV7-9 and TRBJ2-2; 7 positions agree with TRBD1. This CDR3 region has 14 residues. The V segment lost 7 bases and the J segment 8 bases; nucleotides outside the gene matches: 10. Germline-derived CDR1 and CDR2 are SEHNR and FQNEAQ (reference sequence). The CDR3 bases are TGTGCCAGCACCCCCGTTACCAGGGGGGGGGAGCTGTTTTTT. Protein: CASTPVTRGGELFF.

This clone has only a few counts. This rearrangement joins TRBV2 to TRBJ1-5; TRBD1 might be the D (6 bases). Deletions cut 7 bases from V and 3 bases from J, with 13 bases between. Germline V gives CDR1 SNHLY, CDR2 FYNNEI. CDR3 length: 14 amino acids. The CDR3 loop reads CASNPTGNNQPQHF. CDR3 nucleotide sequence: TGTGCCAGCAACCCGACAGGAAACAATCAGCCCCAGCATTTT.

The CDR3 nucleotides read TGTGCCAGTACTGAAATGACACGACGGACTGAAGCTTTCTTT. As protein: CASTEMTRRTEAFF. This chain uses TRBV19 with TRBJ1-1, with unresolved D. The CDR3 loop spans 14 amino acids. Trimming took 7 bases from V and 5 from J, leaving 17 bases between them. The germline V gene has CDR1 LNHDA and CDR2 SQIVND (reference sequence).

The chain links TRBV21-1 to TRBJ2-3; the table names TRBD2, a call not compared with the DNA. TRBV21-1 is listed as a pseudogene. This CDR3 comprises 14 residues. The CDR3 loop reads CASSAWTAPDTQYF. DNA of the CDR3: TGTGCCAGCAGCGCCTGGACTGCCCCGGATACGCAGTATTTT.

This clone was observed a single time. The chain employs TRBV18 and TRBJ1-1; unclear D gene. Looked up from germline, CDR1 is KGHSH and CDR2 is LQKENI. The ends were cut back, 4 bases at V and 0 bases at J, with 12 bases in the middle. CDR3 length: 15 amino acids. In DNA form, the CDR3 reads TGTGCCAGCTCACTAGAAGGGCTCATGAACACTGAAGCTTTCTTT. This sequence encodes CASSLEGLMNTEAFF.

The gene calls are TRBV6-1 and TRBJ2-7, with D perhaps matching TRBD1 (6 bases). V was clipped by 1 base and J by 5 bases, with 12 bases between them. This CDR3 has 14 amino acids. The germline gives CDR1 MNHNS, CDR2 SASEGT. The CDR3 DNA is TGTGCCAGCAGTGAAGTGGGTGGGGGCAACGAGCAGTACTTC. This sequence encodes CASSEVGGGNEQYF.

The J gene is TRBJ2-5, the V gene TRBV2; 9 bases match TRBD2. Germline assignment: CDR1 SNHLY and CDR2 FYNNEI. V gave up 6 bases and J gave up 6 bases; unmatched junction bases: 8. The CDR3 covers 14 residues. As DNA, the CDR3 is TGTGCCAGCAGGCCTTCTAGCGGGGTGAAGACCCAGTACTTC. The encoded protein is CASRPSSGVKTQYF.

This chain uses TRBV18 with TRBJ1-1; no clear D. This CDR3 is 13 amino acids long. The germline V gene encodes CDR1 KGHSH and CDR2 LQKENI. V was pared by 4 bases and J by 2 bases, with 8 bases between. The CDR3 nucleotides read TGTGCCAGCTCACAACAGCTTAACACTGAAGCTTTCTTT. This sequence encodes CASSQQLNTEAFF.

The chain uses TRBV6-6 and TRBJ2-7, with D unclear. This CDR3 has 11 amino acids. Trimming removed 0 bases at V and 8 bases at J, with 5 bases between. CDR1 and CDR2 (germline): MNHNY, SVGAGI (reference sequence). The chain's CDR3 is CASSYSGKQYF. CDR3 in DNA: TGTGCCAGCAGTTACTCCGGCAAGCAGTACTTC.